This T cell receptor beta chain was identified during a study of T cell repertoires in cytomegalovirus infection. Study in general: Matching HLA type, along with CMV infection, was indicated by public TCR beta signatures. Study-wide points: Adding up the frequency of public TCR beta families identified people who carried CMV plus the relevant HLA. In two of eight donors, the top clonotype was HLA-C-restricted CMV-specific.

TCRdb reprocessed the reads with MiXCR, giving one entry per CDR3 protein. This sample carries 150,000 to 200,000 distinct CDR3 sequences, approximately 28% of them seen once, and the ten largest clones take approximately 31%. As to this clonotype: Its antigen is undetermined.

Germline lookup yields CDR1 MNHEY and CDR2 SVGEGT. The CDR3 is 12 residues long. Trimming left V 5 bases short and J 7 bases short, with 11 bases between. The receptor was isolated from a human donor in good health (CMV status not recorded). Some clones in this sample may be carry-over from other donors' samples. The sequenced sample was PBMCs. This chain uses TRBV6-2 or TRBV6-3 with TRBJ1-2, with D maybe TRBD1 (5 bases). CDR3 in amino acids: CASSGTVFGYTF. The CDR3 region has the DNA TGTGCCAGCAGTGGGACTGTTTTTGGCTACACCTTC.